Below are 17 T cell receptor beta chains sequenced from a single sample in a study of monozygotic twins with inflammatory bowel disease. TCRdb reprocessed the 5' RACE reads, keeping one entry per CDR3 protein, no DNA. The repertoire table contains 90,000 to 110,000 distinct CDR3 sequences. Material for sequencing was blood. The receptors were sampled from a human donor with ulcerative colitis or Crohn's disease, or a healthy co-twin of an affected twin (not recorded which).

The CDR3 sequence is CSAYTSVKTDTQYF. The chain employs TRBV20-1 and TRBJ2-3; the D call from TCRdb, TRBD2, cannot be confirmed without DNA. CDR3 length: 14 amino acids. Per the germline V gene, CDR1 is DFQATT and CDR2 is SNEGSKA (reference sequence).

The rearrangement links TRBV12-3 or TRBV12-4 to TRBJ1-3. The CDR3 contains 13 residues. This CDR3 is CASGSGSGNTIYF.

This rearrangement joins TRBV7-7 to TRBJ1-1. The CDR3 totals 13 residues. From germline, CDR1 is SSHAT and CDR2 FNYEAQ (reference sequence). CDR3 sequence: CASSPDLNTEAFF. The full variable domain, rest sourced from reference TRBV7-7 and TRBJ1-1, is GAGVSQSPRYKVTKRGQDVTLRCDPISSHATLYWYQQALGQGPEFLTYFNYEAQPDKSGLPSDRFSAERPEGSISTLTIQRTEQRDSAMYRCASSPDLNTEAFFGQGTRLTVV.

The rearrangement uses TRBV29-1 and TRBJ2-1; no DNA is available, so the TRBD2 call from TCRdb remains unchecked. This CDR3 is 16 amino acids long. The germline V gene has CDR1 SQVTM and CDR2 ANQGSEA. Here the CDR3 reads CSVERRASGRSDEQFF.

The chain links TRBV9 to TRBJ2-3; the D call from TCRdb, TRBD1, cannot be confirmed without DNA. Germline lookup yields CDR1 SGDLS and CDR2 YYNGEE. This CDR3 has 15 residues. This chain's CDR3 is CASSTRGQSTDTQYF.

This chain joins TRBV5-1 and TRBJ1-2; the D call from TCRdb, TRBD1, cannot be confirmed without DNA. The CDR3 has 14 amino acids. Germline-derived CDR1 and CDR2 are SGHRS and YFSETQ. The CDR3 here is CASSPGTGHHGYTF.

The gene calls are TRBV15 and TRBJ2-1; TCRdb reports TRBD2, a call that lacks DNA to check it against. There are 16 residues in the CDR3. CDR1 and CDR2 from the germline V gene are LNHNV and YYDKDF (reference sequence). CDR3 loop: CATSRDRLAGGNEQFF.

CDR3 in amino acids: CASSAGNRFSYEQYF. This chain links TRBV9 with TRBJ2-7; TCRdb gives TRBD1 as the D gene, but with no DNA this cannot be confirmed. This CDR3 is 15 amino acids long. Germline CDR1 is SGDLS and CDR2 is YYNGEE.

CDR3 loop: CASSPGQSNEQFF. This chain uses TRBV3-1 with TRBJ2-1; TCRdb's D gene call, TRBD1, goes unchecked for lack of DNA. Germline-derived CDR1 and CDR2 are LGHDT and YNNKEL (reference sequence). The CDR3 totals 13 residues.

This chain connects TRBV6-1 to TRBJ2-7; the D call of TRBD2 rests on TCRdb alone, since no DNA is present to check it. Per germline, CDR1 MNHNS and CDR2 SASEGT. The CDR3 is 15 amino acids. The CDR3 sequence is CASSPRTSVWGEQYF.

V is TRBV7-9 and J is TRBJ2-7; with no DNA, the TCRdb D assignment of TRBD2 cannot be verified. CDR1 is SEHNR and CDR2 is FQNEAQ in the germline V gene (reference sequence). This CDR3 contains 15 residues. The CDR3 spells CASSLSASGSKTLYF.

The chain joins TRBV20-1 to TRBJ2-1; checking the TCRdb D call of TRBD1 is not possible without DNA. This CDR3 region has 14 residues. Per the germline V gene, CDR1 is DFQATT and CDR2 is SNEGSKA (reference sequence). CDR3 residues: CSAPRGGNHNEQFF.

The genes are TRBV20-1 and TRBJ1-2; TCRdb's D call of TRBD1 is untestable without DNA. CDR1 DFQATT and CDR2 SNEGSKA come from the germline V gene (reference sequence). The CDR3 has 12 residues. CDR3 sequence reads: CSAEQGVYGYTF.

The chain carries TRBV27 and TRBJ2-1. The CDR3 length is 15 residues. Germline assignment: CDR1 MNHEY and CDR2 SMNVEV (reference sequence). The CDR3 is CASSFVGGVYNEQFF.

V is TRBV27 and J is TRBJ2-5; TCRdb indicates TRBD2, and absent DNA this call remains unverified. CDR1 and CDR2 (germline): MNHEY, SMNVEV (reference sequence). The CDR3 loop spans 16 amino acids. CDR3 in amino acids: CASSWTLSSLRETQYF.

J is TRBJ2-1 and V is TRBV7-2; TCRdb calls TRBD2, which cannot be checked without DNA. The CDR3 has 15 amino acids. The germline V gene has CDR1 SGHTA and CDR2 FQGNSA. This CDR3 is CASSLGAGQGNEQFF. Variable domain in full (rest from reference TRBV7-2 and TRBJ2-1): GAGVSQSPSNKVTEKGKDVELRCDPISGHTALYWYRQSLGQGLEFLIYFQGNSAPDKSGLPSDRFSAERTGGSVSTLTIQRTQQEDSAVYLCASSLGAGQGNEQFFGPGTRLTVL.

This chain uses TRBV4-3 with TRBJ2-1; the D gene TCRdb calls, TRBD2, cannot be checked with no DNA. The CDR3 sequence is 18 residues long. Germline V gene data show CDR1 as LGHNA and CDR2 as YSLEER. The CDR3 region is CASSQVFILREGKNEQFF.